The TCR beta chain under discussion was sequenced for a study of CD8+ T cells in alopecia areata. Study-wide background: Administration of oral tofacitinib to treated patients was at 5 to 10 mg twice daily.

Points from the study as a whole: Many expanded lesional clones persisted in scalp and blood during tofacitinib treatment. Lesional tissue from the scalp (especially in alopecia totalis/universalis) showed higher clonality than normal scalp. It was less clear whether patients shared TCRs than it was in mice, possibly because of HLA.

This CDR3 is built from 15 residues. CDR1 MNHEY and CDR2 SVGAGI come from the germline V gene. Trimming took off 0 bases at V and 8 bases at J, with 13 bases between the two ends. Following RNA extraction, reverse transcription yielded cDNA that acted as the sequencing template. The protocol was immunoSEQ multiplex PCR, while the TCRdb copy is restricted to in-frame clones and leaves out a portion. The sample has 95,000 to 110,000 clones; around 84% are singletons. This clone was found a few times. Its specificity is unknown. The treatment: oral pan-JAK inhibitor, 5-10 mg twice daily. The source of this sequence is a human donor with alopecia areata. This rearrangement joins TRBV6-5 to TRBJ2-2, with a weak D call TRBD2 (5 bases). The source material was CD8+ T cells sorted from blood, sampled at week 24, from a patient treated with tofacitinib. Here the CDR3 DNA reads TGTGCCAGCAGTTACTCGATGTCGGGGTCAGGGGAGCTGTTTTTT. Translating it yields CASSYSMSGSGELFF.